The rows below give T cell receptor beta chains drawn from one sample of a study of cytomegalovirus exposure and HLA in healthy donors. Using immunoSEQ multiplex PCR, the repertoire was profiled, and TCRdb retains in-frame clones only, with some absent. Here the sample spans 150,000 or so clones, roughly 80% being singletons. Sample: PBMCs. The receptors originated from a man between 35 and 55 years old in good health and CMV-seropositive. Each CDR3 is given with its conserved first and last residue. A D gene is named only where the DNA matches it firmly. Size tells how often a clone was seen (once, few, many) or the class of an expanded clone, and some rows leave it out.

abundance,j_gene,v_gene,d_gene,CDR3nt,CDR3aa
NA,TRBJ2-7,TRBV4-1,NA,TGCGCCAGCAGCCAAGCCGCACAGGCGTCCTACGAGCAGTACTTC,CASSQAAQASYEQYF
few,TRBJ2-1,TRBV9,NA,TGTGCCAGCAGCGTAGGAGAAAGCTACAATGAGCAGTTCTTC,CASSVGESYNEQFF
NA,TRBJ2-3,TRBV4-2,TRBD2,TGTGCCAGCAGCCTCCCCCGAGGGTTACTAGCGGGAGCGACAGATACGCAGTATTTT,CASSLPRGLLAGATDTQYF
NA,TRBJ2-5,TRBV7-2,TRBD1,TGTGCCAGCAGCTTAGGGACAGGGGGATCAGAGACCCAGTACTTC,CASSLGTGGSETQYF
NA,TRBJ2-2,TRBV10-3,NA,TGTGCCATCAGTGGGGACTCCCCTGGGTCCGGGGAGCTGTTTTTT,CAISGDSPGSGELFF
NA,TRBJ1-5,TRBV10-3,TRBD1,TGTGCCATCAGTGAGTCGGGGACAGTTAATCAGCCCCAGCATTTT,CAISESGTVNQPQHF
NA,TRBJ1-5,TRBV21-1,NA,TGTGCCAGCAGCAAAGCCGACGGGGTACCTGATCAGCCCCAGCATTTT,CASSKADGVPDQPQHF
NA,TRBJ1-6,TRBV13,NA,TGTGCCAGCAGCTTGGGATGGGGAGATAATTCACCCCTCCACTTT,CASSLGWGDNSPLHF
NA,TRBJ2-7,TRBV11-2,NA,TGTGCCAGCAGCTTAGTGAGGGGGGGCGAGCAGTACTTC,CASSLVRGGEQYF
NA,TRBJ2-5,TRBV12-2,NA,TGTGCAAGTCGCTCCGGACTAGCGGGAGACAAGACCCAGTACTTC,CASRSGLAGDKTQYF
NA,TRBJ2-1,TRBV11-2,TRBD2,TGTGCCAGCAGCATCGGGACTAGCGGGAGTTCGGATGAGCAGTTCTTC,CASSIGTSGSSDEQFF
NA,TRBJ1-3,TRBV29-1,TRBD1,TGCAGCGTTAAACAGGGGGCAGGTGGAAACACCATATATTTT,CSVKQGAGGNTIYF
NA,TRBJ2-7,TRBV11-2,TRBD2,TGTGCCAGCAGCTTACTGCCTAGCGGGAGAGGGGAGCAGTACTTC,CASSLLPSGRGEQYF
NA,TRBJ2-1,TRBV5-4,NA,TGTGCCAGCAGTACCGCGGGGACCCCTTACAATGAGCAGTTCTTC,CASSTAGTPYNEQFF
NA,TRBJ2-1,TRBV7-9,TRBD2,TGTGCCAGCGGGCGGGAGGTCTCCTACAATGAGCAGTTCTTC,CASGREVSYNEQFF
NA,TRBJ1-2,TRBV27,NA,TGTGCCAGCAGCCGCCTGGGGGCCGGTCTAGGAGGCTACACCTTC,CASSRLGAGLGGYTF
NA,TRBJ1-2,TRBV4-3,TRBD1,TGCGCCAGCAGCCAAGATACAGGGGCTGGGGATGGCTACACCTTC,CASSQDTGAGDGYTF
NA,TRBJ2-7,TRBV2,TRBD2,TGTGCCAGCAAGTCGCTGGCGGGAGAGTTCTACGAGCAGTACTTC,CASKSLAGEFYEQYF
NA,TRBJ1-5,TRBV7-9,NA,TGTGCCAGCAGCTTAGAATCAGGGATTCAGCCCCAGCATTTT,CASSLESGIQPQHF
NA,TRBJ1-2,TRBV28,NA,TGTGCCAGCACCTCGGAGGGGTCGGCGTACACCTTC,CASTSEGSAYTF
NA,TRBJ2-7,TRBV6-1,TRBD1,TGTGCCAGCAGTGAACCGGGACAGGGTGTCTACGAGCAGTACTTC,CASSEPGQGVYEQYF
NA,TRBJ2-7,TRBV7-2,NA,TGTGCCAGCAGCTCGGGACTTACCTACGAGCAGTACTTC,CASSSGLTYEQYF
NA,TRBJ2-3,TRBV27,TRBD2,TGTGCCAGCAGTCGACTAGCGGGAGCTGAAGTAGATACGCAGTATTTT,CASSRLAGAEVDTQYF
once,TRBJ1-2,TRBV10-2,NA,TGCGCCAGCACCGTCTCCCTGTTGCAAGGGGCCGCCGGCTACACCTTC,CASTVSLLQGAAGYTF